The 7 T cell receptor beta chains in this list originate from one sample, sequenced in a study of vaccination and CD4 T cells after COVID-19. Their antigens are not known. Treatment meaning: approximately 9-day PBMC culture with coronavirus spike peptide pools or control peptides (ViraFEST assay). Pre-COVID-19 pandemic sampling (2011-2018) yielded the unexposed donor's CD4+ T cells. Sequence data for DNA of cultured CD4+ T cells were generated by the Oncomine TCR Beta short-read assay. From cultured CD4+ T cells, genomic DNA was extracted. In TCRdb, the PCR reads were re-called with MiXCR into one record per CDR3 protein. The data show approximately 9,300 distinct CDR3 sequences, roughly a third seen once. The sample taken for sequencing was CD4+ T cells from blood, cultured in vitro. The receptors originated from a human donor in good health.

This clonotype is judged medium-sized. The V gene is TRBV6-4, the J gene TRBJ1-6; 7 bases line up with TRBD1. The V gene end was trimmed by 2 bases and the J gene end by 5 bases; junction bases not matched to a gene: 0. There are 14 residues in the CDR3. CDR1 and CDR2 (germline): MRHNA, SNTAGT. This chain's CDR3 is CASSDGTDNSPLHF. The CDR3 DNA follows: TGTGCCAGCAGTGACGGGACAGATAATTCACCCCTCCACTTT.

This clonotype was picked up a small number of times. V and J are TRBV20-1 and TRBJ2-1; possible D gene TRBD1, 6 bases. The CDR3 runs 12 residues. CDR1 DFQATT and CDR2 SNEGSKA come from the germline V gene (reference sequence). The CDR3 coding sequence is TGCAGAACAGGGTCAGGGTACAATGAGCAGTTCTTC. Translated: CRTGSGYNEQFF.

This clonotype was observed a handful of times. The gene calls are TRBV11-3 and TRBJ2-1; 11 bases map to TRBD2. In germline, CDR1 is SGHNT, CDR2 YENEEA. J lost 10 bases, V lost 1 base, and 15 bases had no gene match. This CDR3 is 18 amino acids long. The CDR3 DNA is TGTGCCAGCAGCTTAGGCACAGTTCTTAGCGGGAGGGCCGAGGAGCAGTTCTTC. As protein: CASSLGTVLSGRAEEQFF.

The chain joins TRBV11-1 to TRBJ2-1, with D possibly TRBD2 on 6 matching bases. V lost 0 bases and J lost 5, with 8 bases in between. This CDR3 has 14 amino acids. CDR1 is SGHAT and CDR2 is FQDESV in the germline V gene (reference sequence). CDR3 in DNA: TGTGCCAGCAGCTTAGCGGGACTGGACAATGAGCAGTTCTTC. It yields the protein CASSLAGLDNEQFF. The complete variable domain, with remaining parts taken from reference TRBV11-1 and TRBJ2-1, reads EAEVAQSPRYKITEKSQAVAFWCDPISGHATLYWYRQILGQGPELLVQFQDESVVDDSQLPKDRFSAERLKGVDSTLKIQPAELGDSAMYLCASSLAGLDNEQFFGPGTRLTVL.

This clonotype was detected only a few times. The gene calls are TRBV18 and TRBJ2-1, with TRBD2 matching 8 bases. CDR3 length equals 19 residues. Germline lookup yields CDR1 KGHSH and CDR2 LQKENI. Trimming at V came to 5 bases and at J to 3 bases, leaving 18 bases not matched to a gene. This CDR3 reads CASSVLPAGGLSIYNEQFF. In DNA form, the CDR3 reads TGTGCCAGCTCAGTCCTGCCCGCGGGAGGCCTCTCGATCTACAATGAGCAGTTCTTC.

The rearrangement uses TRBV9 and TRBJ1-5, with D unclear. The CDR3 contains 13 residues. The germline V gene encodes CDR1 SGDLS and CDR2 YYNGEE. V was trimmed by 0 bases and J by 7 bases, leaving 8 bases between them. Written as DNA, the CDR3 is TGTGCCAGCAGCGTAGGTCAAGAACAGCCCCAGCATTTT. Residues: CASSVGQEQPQHF.

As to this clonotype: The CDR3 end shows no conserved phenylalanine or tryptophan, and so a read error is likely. CDR3 nucleotide sequence: TGTGCCAGCAGTTACTCGGAGGTCTCCTCCGAGCAGTACTAC. Its translation is CASSYSEVSSEQYY. The chain employs TRBV6-2 or TRBV6-3 and TRBJ2-7; TRBD2 is a possible D gene (5 bases). The length of the CDR3 is 14 residues. Germline V gives CDR1 MNHEY, CDR2 SVGEGT.